The rows below give T cell receptor beta chains drawn from one sample of a study of patients and donors after allogeneic stem cell transplantation. MiXCR, applied by TCRdb to the RT-PCR reads, yields one record per CDR3 protein. The table has approximately 160,000 distinct CDR3 sequences, roughly 30% seen once. Sequences were obtained from blood, either unsorted or a sorted T cell fraction (not recorded which). These receptors were obtained from a human donor who was either an allogeneic HSCT recipient or a stem cell or donor lymphocyte infusion donor (not recorded which). It is not recorded whose cells these are; they may come from a transplant donor. Each CDR3 is given with its conserved first and last residue. D genes are given only for firm matches. Where a row states a size, it is once, few, many or the class of an expanded clone; other rows omit it.

v_call	j_call	clone_size	d_call	cdr3_nt	cdr3_aa
TRBV6-2/TRBV6-3	TRBJ1-5	few	.	TGTGCCAGCAGTTACCGTTACGTCTGGTCCGCCGGGAATAGCAATCAGCCCCAGCATTTT	CASSYRYVWSAGNSNQPQHF
TRBV28	TRBJ2-1	few	.	TGTGCCAGCAGTTTGGTTGGGGGCATGGGCTCCTACAATGAGCAGTTCTTC	CASSLVGGMGSYNEQFF
TRBV7-9	TRBJ1-5	few	TRBD1	TGTGCCAGCAGCCCTCAACAGGGGACAGGACATAGCAATCAGCCCCAGCATTTT	CASSPQQGTGHSNQPQHF
TRBV6-5	TRBJ1-2	many	TRBD1	TGTGCCAGCAGTTCGCCGACAGGGGGGCTCTATGGCTACACCTTC	CASSSPTGGLYGYTF
TRBV4-3	TRBJ1-5	.	TRBD1	TGCGCCAGCAGCCAAGCCCCGGGACAGGGTCCTCAGCCCCAGCATTTT	CASSQAPGQGPQPQHF
TRBV5-1	TRBJ1-1	many	.	TGCGCCAGCAGCTCCACACCCGCGAACACTGAAGCTTTCTTT	CASSSTPANTEAFF
TRBV3-1	TRBJ1-3	.	.	TGTGCCAGCAGGGGCGGGACGGCTGCTGGAAACACCATATATTTT	CASRGGTAAGNTIYF
TRBV12-3/TRBV12-4	TRBJ2-1	few	TRBD2	TGTGCCAGCAGCGTCGCCGGACTAGCGGGAGTTTTTGAGCAGTTCTTC	CASSVAGLAGVFEQFF
TRBV12-3/TRBV12-4	TRBJ2-1	.	.	TGTGCCAGCAGCCTCACCGGGGGACCCTACAATGAGCAGTTCTTC	CASSLTGGPYNEQFF
TRBV25-1	TRBJ1-5	.	.	TGTGCCAGCAGTGTGGGTGCTTCCAATCAGCCCCAGCATTTT	CASSVGASNQPQHF
TRBV6-6	TRBJ2-1	few	.	TGTGCCAGCAGTTACCCCCGTGCCCTAGGAAGGGGTGAGCAGTTCTTC	CASSYPRALGRGEQFF
TRBV7-9	TRBJ1-1	few	TRBD1	TGTGCCAGCAGCTACGGACAGGGTGAAGCTTTCTTT	CASSYGQGEAFF
TRBV4-2	TRBJ1-4	.	.	TGTGCCAGCAGCACCCACGGGCGCCCACTTAATGAAAAACTGTTTTTT	CASSTHGRPLNEKLFF
TRBV5-1	TRBJ2-7	.	.	TGCGCCAGCAGCCGGGCCACCTTTGACGAGCAGTACTTC	CASSRATFDEQYF
TRBV5-1	TRBJ2-2	many	TRBD2	TGCGCCAGCACACCACTAGCGGGAGGAGGGAATACCGGGGAGCTGTTTTTT	CASTPLAGGGNTGELFF
TRBV6-2/TRBV6-3	TRBJ2-7	once	.	TGTGCCAGCGGCCGGGGGCGCGAGCAGTACTTC	CASGRGREQYF
TRBV20-1	TRBJ2-1	.	TRBD2	TGCAGTGCCCTTTCGACTAGCGGGAAGTCCATTGAGCAGTTCTTC	CSALSTSGKSIEQFF
TRBV7-3	TRBJ1-6	.	.	TGTGCCAGCAGCTCGGGATGGAATTCACCCCTCCACTTT	CASSSGWNSPLHF
TRBV6-5	TRBJ2-3	.	.	TGTGCCAGCAGTTACCTGTTTAGAGCAGATACGCAGTATTTT	CASSYLFRADTQYF
TRBV10-1	TRBJ2-1	.	.	TGCGCCAGCAGTGAGTCGGAGGACAGCGCTGGAAATGAGCAGTTCTTC	CASSESEDSAGNEQFF
TRBV3-1	TRBJ1-2	few	.	TGTGCCAGCAGCCAAGTCTTTAGGGGTCCATTCTATGGCTACACCTTC	CASSQVFRGPFYGYTF
TRBV27	TRBJ2-3	.	.	TGTGCCAGCAGTTACTCCGGAGGGGCCCCAGATACGCAGTATTTT	CASSYSGGAPDTQYF
TRBV12-3/TRBV12-4	TRBJ2-1	few	TRBD2	TGTGCCAGCAGGCCCGGACTAGCGGGAGTGGGAGAGCAGTTCTTC	CASRPGLAGVGEQFF
TRBV5-1	TRBJ2-7	.	.	TGCGCCAGCAGCTTGGGTGTCGACTACGAGCAGTACTTC	CASSLGVDYEQYF
TRBV20-1	TRBJ1-1	once	TRBD1	TGCAGTGCTAGCGCCCCTCCTCAGGGGGTCACTGATGCTTTCTTT	CSASAPPQGVTDAFF
TRBV12-3/TRBV12-4	TRBJ1-5	few	.	TGTGCCAGCAGTTTCCGGGGGGGCTATAGCAATCAGCCCCAGCATTTT	CASSFRGGYSNQPQHF
TRBV7-2	TRBJ2-5	.	.	TGTGCCAGCAGCTTGATGGCGGGACAAGAGACCCAGTACTTC	CASSLMAGQETQYF
TRBV11-2	TRBJ1-3	few	.	TGTGCCAGCAGCTTAGTCCCCCCCCTGGGTGGAAACACCATATATTTT	CASSLVPPLGGNTIYF
TRBV7-2	TRBJ1-5	few	.	TGTGCCAGCAGCCGTGGTTACCAGCCCCAGCATTTT	CASSRGYQPQHF
TRBV20-1	TRBJ1-1	.	.	TGCAGTGCCCTAGGGTACGGGGGCCGAGACACTGAAGCTTTCTTT	CSALGYGGRDTEAFF
TRBV6-6	TRBJ2-1	few	TRBD2	TGTGCCAGCAGCCCTCCAGGTAGCGGGGGGAACAATGAGCAGTTCTTC	CASSPPGSGGNNEQFF
TRBV2	TRBJ2-1	.	TRBD2	TGTGCTGGGAAGGGACTAGCGGGTAATGAGCAGTTCTTC	CAGKGLAGNEQFF
TRBV20-1	TRBJ2-2	.	.	TGCAGTGCTAGGGCCGGGAACACCGGGGAGCTGTTTTTT	CSARAGNTGELFF
TRBV10-3	TRBJ2-5	few	TRBD1	TGTGCCATCAGCCCCGGGACAGGGGTCCAAGAGACCCAGTACTTC	CAISPGTGVQETQYF
TRBV12-3/TRBV12-4	TRBJ1-3	few	.	TGTGCCAGCAGCTTATTATTAGGGACACGTCCGAGCTCTGGAAACACCATATATTTT	CASSLLLGTRPSSGNTIYF
TRBV9	TRBJ2-3	few	.	TGTGCCAGCAGCCCCCGGGACTCGCTCACAGATACGCAGTATTTT	CASSPRDSLTDTQYF
TRBV5-5	TRBJ1-2	few	TRBD1	TGTGCCAGCAGCTTATTGGGACAGGGGGCGCCTTATGGCTACACCTTC	CASSLLGQGAPYGYTF
TRBV5-1	TRBJ1-1	.	.	TGCGCCAGCAGCCGATGGACTGGGAACACTGAAGCTTTCTTT	CASSRWTGNTEAFF
TRBV25-1	TRBJ2-4	.	.	TGTGCCAGCAGTGAAATGAGCAAAAACATTCAGTACTTC	CASSEMSKNIQYF
TRBV28	TRBJ2-7	.	.	TGTGCCAGCAGTTTCGCGGGCCAGCACAGCTCCTACGAGCAGTACTTC	CASSFAGQHSSYEQYF
TRBV4-3	TRBJ1-6	few	.	TGCGCCAGCAGCCAAGCCAATGCGTTTCAGGGCCGACATTCACCCCTCCACTTT	CASSQANAFQGRHSPLHF